Described below is a single T cell receptor (beta chain) sequence and its context. Its antigen remains unidentified. The data were obtained in a study of response to subunit inactivated influenza vaccine. Study-level points and caveats: Authors suggested seasonal influenza vaccinations each recruit few new T cells.

V shed 0 bases, J shed 4 bases, and the junction held 6 bases outside the gene matches. CDR1 and CDR2 from the germline V gene are SGHRS and YFSETQ. The CDR3 has 15 amino acids. TCRdb ran MiXCR on the RT-PCR reads and lists one entry per CDR3 protein. This table holds more than 400,000 distinct CDR3 sequences, approximately 7.3% found once. The chain links TRBV5-1 to TRBJ2-5, with 7 bases identical to TRBD1. The specimen comprised PBMCs from blood, sampled about 23 months after vaccination. The clonotype was recovered from a man in his fifties or sixties who received an inactivated influenza vaccine. CDR3 sequence: CASSLARDRLETQYF. CDR3 DNA: TGCGCCAGCAGCTTGGCCCGGGACAGATTAGAGACCCAGTACTTC.